Shown below are 6 T cell receptor beta chains from a single sample sequenced in a study of technical replicates of blood from a handful of donors. Sequencing was performed with immunoSEQ multiplex PCR; in TCRdb, only in-frame clones are kept and a portion is missing. The sample carries about 59,000 clones, more than 75% recorded once. The sequenced sample was PBMCs. All receptors come from a human donor in good health. Some clones in this sample may be carry-over from other donors' samples.

The V gene is TRBV9, the J gene TRBJ2-3, with 10 bases aligning to TRBD2. The V gene's germline CDR1 is SGDLS and CDR2 YYNGEE. With 3 bases clipped from V and 3 bases from J, the junction kept 7 bases outside the gene matches. This CDR3 comprises 16 residues. Written as DNA, the CDR3 is TGTGCCAGCAGCGCTCCGAGCGGGGGGGCAACAGATACGCAGTATTTT. Residues: CASSAPSGGATDTQYF.

Details on this clone: Other DNA sequences in this specimen translate into the identical CDR3. The chain uses TRBV13 and TRBJ2-1; 12 nucleotides align to TRBD2. The germline gives CDR1 PRHDT, CDR2 FYEKMQ (reference sequence). This CDR3 has 16 amino acids. V was clipped by 4 bases and J by 4 bases; unmatched bases: 5. In DNA form, the CDR3 reads TGTGCCAGCAGCTCCCGACTAGCGGGAGCGTACAATGAGCAGTTCTTC. Translating it yields CASSSRLAGAYNEQFF.

The chain links TRBV30 to TRBJ2-1; the D gene is possibly TRBD1 (5 bases). Germline V CDR1 and CDR2: GTSNPN, SVGIG (reference sequence). This CDR3 is 12 amino acids long. V lost 8 bases to trimming and J lost 5 bases, with 13 bases between them. CDR3 loop: CAGWTHHNEQFF. The DNA for the CDR3 is TGTGCCGGGTGGACACACCACAATGAGCAGTTCTTC.

V is TRBV18 and J is TRBJ2-7; no clear D gene. CDR3 size: 13 residues. CDR1 and CDR2 (germline): KGHSH, LQKENI. Trimming took off 2 bases at V and 3 bases at J, with 8 bases between the two ends. The CDR3 coding sequence is TGTGCCAGCTCACCAAGTCAGTTCTACGAGCAGTACTTC. It specifies CASSPSQFYEQYF.

The V gene is TRBV2, the J gene TRBJ2-7; TRBD2 aligns across 9 bases. The V and J ends lost 3 bases and 5 bases, in that order; junction bases with no gene match: 8. This CDR3 is built from 15 residues. Germline V gene lookup returns CDR1 SNHLY and CDR2 FYNNEI. This CDR3 reads CASSDGPSGMNEQYF. The DNA of the CDR3 is TGTGCCAGCAGTGACGGGCCTAGCGGGATGAACGAGCAGTACTTC.

This chain links TRBV19 with TRBJ1-4; no clear D gene. Germline-derived CDR1 and CDR2 are LNHDA and SQIVND (reference sequence). The CDR3 is made up of 12 amino acids. V was pared by 9 bases and J by 3 bases, with 8 bases between. DNA for the CDR3: TGTGCCAGCCGGAGGGCTAATGAAAAACTGTTTTTT. It is translated as CASRRANEKLFF.